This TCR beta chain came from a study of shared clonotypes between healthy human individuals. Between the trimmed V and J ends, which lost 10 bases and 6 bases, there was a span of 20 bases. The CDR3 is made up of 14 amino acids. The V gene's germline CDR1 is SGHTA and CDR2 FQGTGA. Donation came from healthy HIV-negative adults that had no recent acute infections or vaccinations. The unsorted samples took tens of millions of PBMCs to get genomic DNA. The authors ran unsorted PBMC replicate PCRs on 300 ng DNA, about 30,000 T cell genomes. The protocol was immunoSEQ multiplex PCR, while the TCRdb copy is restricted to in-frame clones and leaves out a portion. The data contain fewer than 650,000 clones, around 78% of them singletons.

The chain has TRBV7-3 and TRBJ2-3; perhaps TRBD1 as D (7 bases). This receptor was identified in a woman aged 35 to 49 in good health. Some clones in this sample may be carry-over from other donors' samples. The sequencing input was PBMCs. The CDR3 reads CAIHDGGGKDTQYF. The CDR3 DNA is TGTGCCATCCACGACGGAGGGGGCAAGGATACGCAGTATTTT.